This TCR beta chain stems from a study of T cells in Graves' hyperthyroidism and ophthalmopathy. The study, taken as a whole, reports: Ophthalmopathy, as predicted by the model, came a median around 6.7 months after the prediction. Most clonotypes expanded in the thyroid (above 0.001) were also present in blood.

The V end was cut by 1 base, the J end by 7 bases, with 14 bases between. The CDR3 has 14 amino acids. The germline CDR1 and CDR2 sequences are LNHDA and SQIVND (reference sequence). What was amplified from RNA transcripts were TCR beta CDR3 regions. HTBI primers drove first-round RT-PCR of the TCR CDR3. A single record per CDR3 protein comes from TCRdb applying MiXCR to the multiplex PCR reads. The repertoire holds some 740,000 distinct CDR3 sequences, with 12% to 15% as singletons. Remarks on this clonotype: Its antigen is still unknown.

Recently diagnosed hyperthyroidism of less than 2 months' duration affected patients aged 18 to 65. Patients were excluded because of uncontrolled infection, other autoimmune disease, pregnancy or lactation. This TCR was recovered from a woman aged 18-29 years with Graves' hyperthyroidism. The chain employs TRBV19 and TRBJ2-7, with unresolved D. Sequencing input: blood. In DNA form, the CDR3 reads TGTGCCAGTAGTATAGTAACCCACTTTGGGGAGCAGTACTTC. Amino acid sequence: CASSIVTHFGEQYF. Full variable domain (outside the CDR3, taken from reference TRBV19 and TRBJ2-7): DGGITQSPKYLFRKEGQNVTLSCEQNLNHDAMYWYRQDPGQGLRLIYYSQIVNDFQKGDIAEGYSVSREKKESFPLTVTSAQKNPTAFYLCASSIVTHFGEQYFGPGTRLTVT.